This TCR beta chain was profiled in a study of blood T cell repertoires in COVID-19. TCRdb keeps only in-frame clones here, not all; method: immunoSEQ multiplex PCR. The sample has under 450,000 clones, more than 65% seen once. The V end lost 0 bases, the J end lost 2 bases, and 10 bases lay between the germline ends. The CDR3 covers 16 residues. Looked up from germline, CDR1 is LNHNV and CDR2 is YYDKDF (reference sequence). The chain links TRBV15 to TRBJ2-2, with D perhaps matching TRBD1 (6 bases). This clonotype was sampled from a human donor with acute or convalescent COVID-19. The donor label of this sample is uncertain. The sample taken for sequencing was peripheral blood. The CDR3 bases are TGTGCCACCAGCAGAGATTGGACAGCAAACACCGGGGAGCTGTTTTTT. It translates to CATSRDWTANTGELFF.